Below, 3 T cell receptor beta chains from the same sample are listed, as sequenced in a study of blood T cell repertoires in COVID-19. Clones were sequenced by immunoSEQ multiplex PCR, and TCRdb holds only the in-frame ones, with some missing. The repertoire holds 110,000 to 150,000 clones, with around 87% as singletons. The sample taken for sequencing was peripheral blood. Every receptor here comes from an older woman with active COVID-19.

CDR3 sequence reads: CASSPIQGTRGGDTQYF. The DNA of the CDR3 is TGTGCCAGCAGCCCAATACAGGGGACCCGGGGGGGAGATACGCAGTATTTT. The chain combines TRBV3-1 (or the pseudogene TRBV3-2) with TRBJ2-3, with TRBD2 as a possible D gene (8 bases). The CDR3 loop spans 17 amino acids. Per germline, CDR1 LGHDT and CDR2 YNNKEL (reference sequence). Between the trimmed V and J ends, which lost 4 bases and 5 bases, there was a span of 22 bases.

The chain joins TRBV5-8 to TRBJ2-1; weak D call: TRBD2 (6 bases). Germline values: CDR1 SGHTS, CDR2 YDEGEE. This CDR3 comprises 15 residues. Trimming stripped 0 bases from V and 3 bases from J, with 10 bases between. As DNA, the CDR3 is TGTGCCAGCAGCTTGGGGCTAGCGTTCTACAATGAGCAGTTCTTC. It encodes CASSLGLAFYNEQFF.

The rearrangement joins TRBV28 to TRBJ1-4; D gene uncertain. This CDR3 contains 13 residues. Looked up from germline, CDR1 is MDHEN and CDR2 is SYDVKM. Trimming removed 3 bases at V and 8 bases at J, with 10 bases between. The CDR3 DNA reads TGTGCCAGCAGTTTGGCGGGGAGGGAAAAACTGTTTTTT. Translating gives CASSLAGREKLFF.